These 19 T cell receptor beta chains came from one sample sequenced in a study of T cell responses to AZD1222 COVID-19 vaccine. The data were produced by immunoSEQ multiplex PCR, yet TCRdb's version contains in-frame clones alone and is incomplete. This repertoire shows around 100,000 clones, approximately 92% found once; its top ten account for 0.95% to 1.5%. The sample in question was peripheral blood, obtained on day 0 of AZD1222 vaccination. These receptors originate from an adult in good health.

The chain uses TRBV9 and TRBJ1-2, with D unclear. Germline assignment: CDR1 SGDLS and CDR2 YYNGEE. Trimming pared 3 bases from V and 5 bases from J, leaving 8 bases between. The CDR3 extends over 12 amino acids. The CDR3 loop reads CASSGGVYGYTF. In nucleotides, the CDR3 is TGTGCCAGCAGCGGGGGAGTTTATGGCTACACCTTC.

V usage is TRBV4-3 and J usage is TRBJ2-3, with D hard to call. This CDR3 is built from 13 residues. Trimming cost V 5 bases and J 5 bases, with 11 bases left between them. In germline, CDR1 is LGHNA, CDR2 YSLEER. In DNA form, the CDR3 reads TGCGCCAGCAGCTCCATAGCAGGAGATACGCAGTATTTT. It yields the protein CASSSIAGDTQYF.

The chain combines TRBV5-1 with TRBJ1-2; 7 bases match TRBD1. The CDR3 runs to 14 residues. Germline V gene lookup returns CDR1 SGHRS and CDR2 YFSETQ. After removal of 4 bases from V and 4 bases from J, the junction contained 7 bases not matched to a gene. The CDR3 is CASSGSGGSYGYTF. CDR3 DNA: TGCGCCAGCAGCGGATCAGGGGGAAGCTATGGCTACACCTTC. The entire variable domain, with the rest obtained from reference TRBV5-1 and TRBJ1-2, is as follows: KAGVTQTPRYLIKTRGQQVTLSCSPISGHRSVSWYQQTPGQGLQFLFEYFSETQRNKGNFPGRFSGRQFSNSRSEMNVSTLELGDSALYLCASSGSGGSYGYTFGSGTRLTVV.

The J gene is TRBJ1-1, the V gene TRBV14, with D hard to call. Germline V gives CDR1 SGHDN, CDR2 FVKESK. The V and J ends lost 0 bases and 1 base respectively, with 6 bases between them. CDR3 length: 14 residues. CDR3 in amino acids: CASSQEYRNTEAFF. The CDR3 DNA reads as TGTGCCAGCAGCCAAGAATACAGGAACACTGAAGCTTTCTTT.

The V call is TRBV5-1, the J call TRBJ1-2; 8 nucleotides align to TRBD1. CDR1 and CDR2 (germline): SGHRS, YFSETQ. Unmatched junction bases numbered 7, after V lost 3 bases and J lost 3 bases. This CDR3 comprises 15 residues. Here the CDR3 reads CASSWQGAVDYGYTF. The CDR3 nucleotides are TGCGCCAGCAGCTGGCAGGGGGCCGTCGACTATGGCTACACCTTC.

Concerning this clone itself: Other DNA sequences within the sample encode an identical CDR3. The chain has TRBV5-8 and TRBJ2-3, with D possibly TRBD1 on 5 matching bases. The V end lost 4 bases, the J end lost 6 bases, and 18 bases lay between the germline ends. Looked up from germline, CDR1 is SGHTS and CDR2 is YDEGEE. This CDR3 is built from 15 residues. CDR3 DNA sequence: TGTGCCAGCAGCGGTGGGCAGGGAAACACGGATACGCAGTATTTT. It yields the protein CASSGGQGNTDTQYF.

The chain has TRBV4-2 and TRBJ1-2; D ambiguous. The germline CDR1 and CDR2 sequences are LGHNA and YNFKEQ. The V end was cut by 0 bases, the J end by 6 bases, with 14 bases between. This CDR3 spans 15 amino acids. CDR3 sequence reads: CASSQDSDGFDGYTF. CDR3 sequence (DNA): TGTGCCAGCAGCCAAGATAGCGACGGATTCGATGGCTACACCTTC.

The chain links TRBV19 to TRBJ1-5; the D is unclear. Germline CDR1 is LNHDA and CDR2 is SQIVND (reference sequence). This CDR3 has 14 amino acids. V shed 5 bases and J shed 2 bases, with 10 bases lying between them. Here the CDR3 DNA reads TGTGCCAGTAGTCCGAGGTCAGGCAATCAGCCCCAGCATTTT. Protein: CASSPRSGNQPQHF.

V usage is TRBV9 and J usage is TRBJ1-1; D is ambiguous. This CDR3 has 16 residues. Germline-derived CDR1 and CDR2 are SGDLS and YYNGEE. With 4 bases removed from V and 1 base from J, the gap between germline ends came to 17 bases. The CDR3 region is CASSPLEGTRNTEAFF. CDR3 DNA sequence: TGTGCCAGCAGCCCACTCGAGGGCACCCGGAACACTGAAGCTTTCTTT.

The sample holds one count of this clone. The genes are TRBV4-3 and TRBJ2-7, with D perhaps TRBD1 (5 bases). Looked up from germline, CDR1 is LGHNA and CDR2 is YSLEER. Trimming left V 2 bases short and J 2 bases short, with 13 bases between. The length of the CDR3 is 15 residues. CDR3 DNA sequence: TGCGCCAGCAGCCAATTTCCAGGGTCTACCTACGAGCAGTACTTC. It encodes CASSQFPGSTYEQYF.

This clone has a single count. V gene TRBV6-1 combines with J gene TRBJ2-7; 7 bases align to TRBD1. The CDR3 is 18 amino acids. V shed 4 bases, J shed 0 bases, and the junction held 15 bases outside the gene matches. Germline-derived CDR1 and CDR2 are MNHNS and SASEGT. CDR3 in amino acids: CASSVGTGASSSSYEQYF. The CDR3 DNA sequence: TGTGCCAGCAGTGTAGGAACAGGGGCGAGCTCCTCCTCCTACGAGCAGTACTTC.

The gene calls are TRBV6-5 and TRBJ1-6; D call uncertain. The CDR3 is made up of 15 amino acids. V was cut by 5 bases and J by 7 bases, with 15 bases left in between. CDR1 MNHEY and CDR2 SVGAGI come from the germline V gene. For the CDR3, the DNA is TGTGCCAGCAGTACCTCGGACGGCTTCAATTCACCCCTCCACTTT. Translated: CASSTSDGFNSPLHF.

The CDR3 spells CASSSLAGEGEDTQYF. The CDR3 region has the DNA TGTGCCAGCAGCTCCTTAGCGGGAGAGGGGGAGGATACGCAGTATTTT. The J gene is TRBJ2-3, the V gene TRBV5-5; 9 bases are a match to TRBD2. V trimming: 3 bases; J trimming: 6 bases; junction bases outside the gene matches: 11. Germline lookup yields CDR1 SGHKS and CDR2 YYEKEE (reference sequence). This CDR3 is 16 amino acids long.

This clone showed up just once. The V gene is TRBV7-2, the J gene TRBJ2-5; 7 bases fit TRBD1. The J call may be in error: the DNA end matches TRBJ2-7 better. The CDR3 consists of 15 residues. CDR1 and CDR2 from the germline V gene are SGHTA and FQGNSA. DNA for the CDR3: TGTGCCAGCAGCAACACAGGGGATACAGAGGACGAGCAGTACTTC. This codes for CASSNTGDTEDEQYF.

The J gene is TRBJ1-1, the V gene TRBV7-9; D remains unclear. V was clipped by 1 base and J by 11 bases, with 5 bases between them. The CDR3 sequence is 10 residues long. The germline gives CDR1 SEHNR, CDR2 FQNEAQ (reference sequence). The CDR3 sequence: CASSLGVAFF. CDR3 coding DNA: TGTGCCAGCAGCTTAGGGGTCGCTTTCTTT.

The V call is TRBV7-8, the J call TRBJ2-7; 16 nucleotides agree with TRBD2. CDR3 size: 15 residues. Per the germline V gene, CDR1 is SGHVS and CDR2 is FQNEAQ. Germline trimming cut 7 bases from V and 6 bases from J; bases unmatched to any gene: 6. The CDR3 DNA reads as TGTGCCAGCACCGGGACTAGCGGGAGGGCCCGCGAGCAGTACTTC. Translation gives CASTGTSGRAREQYF.

CDR3 protein: CASSDTLEGPDEKLFF. As DNA, the CDR3 is TGTGCCAGCAGTGATACCTTGGAGGGACCAGATGAAAAACTGTTTTTT. The chain employs TRBV25-1 and TRBJ1-4; perhaps TRBD1 as D (5 bases). There are 16 residues in the CDR3. The germline V gene has CDR1 MGHDK and CDR2 SYGVNS. Trimming removed 3 bases from V and 6 bases from J, with 17 bases in between.

The rearrangement links TRBV19 to TRBJ1-5; TRBD1 is a possible D gene (5 bases). Looked up from germline, CDR1 is LNHDA and CDR2 is SQIVND (reference sequence). Trimming took 8 bases from V and 3 from J, leaving 14 bases between them. The length of the CDR3 is 14 residues. The CDR3 DNA reads TGTGCCAGTGCAGGGCCTACAAACAATCAGCCCCAGCATTTT. It codes for CASAGPTNNQPQHF.

This chain joins TRBV29-1 and TRBJ2-7; 7 nucleotides agree with TRBD1. Trimming removed 7 bases from V and 0 bases from J; junction bases left unmatched: 9. Per germline, CDR1 SQVTM and CDR2 ANQGSEA. The CDR3 has 14 residues. The CDR3 loop reads CSALGQLSSYEQYF. In DNA form, the CDR3 reads TGCAGCGCCCTGGGACAGTTAAGCTCCTACGAGCAGTACTTC.